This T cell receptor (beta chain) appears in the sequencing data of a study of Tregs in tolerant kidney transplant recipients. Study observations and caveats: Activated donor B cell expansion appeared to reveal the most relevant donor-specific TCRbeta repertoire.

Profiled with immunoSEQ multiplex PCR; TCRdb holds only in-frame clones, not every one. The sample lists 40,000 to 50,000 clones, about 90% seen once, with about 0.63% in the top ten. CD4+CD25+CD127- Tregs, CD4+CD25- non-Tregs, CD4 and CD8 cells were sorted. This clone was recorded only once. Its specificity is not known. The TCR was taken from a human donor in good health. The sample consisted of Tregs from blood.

The DNA of the CDR3 is TGTGCCAGCTCACCGACGACAGGGCCCGGGGAGCTGTTTTTT. This encodes CASSPTTGPGELFF. The chain carries TRBV18 and TRBJ2-2, with 7 nucleotides matching TRBD1. Germline V gives CDR1 KGHSH, CDR2 LQKENI. The junction had 4 bases not matched to a gene; V was cut back by 3 bases and J by 6 bases. The CDR3 extends over 14 amino acids. Complete variable domain (other parts from reference TRBV18 and TRBJ2-2): NAGVMQNPRHLVRRRGQEARLRCSPMKGHSHVYWYRQLPEEGLKFMVYLQKENIIDESGMPKERFSAEFPKEGPSILRIQQVVRGDSAAYFCASSPTTGPGELFFGEGSRLTVL.